This TCR beta chain derives from a study of PD-1 blockade in classical Hodgkin lymphoma. Libraries were prepared by immunoSEQ multiplex PCR; TCRdb keeps only in-frame clonotypes and omits some of them. The table includes about 64,000 clones, less than 95% detected once. The time point here: cycle 4 day 1 (C4D1), after 6 weeks of nivolumab. Each and every patient relapsed after autologous stem cell transplantation, and patients got differing brentuximab vedotin exposure. The CDR3 loop spans 15 amino acids. The germline V and J ends were trimmed by 0 bases and 5 bases, with 13 bases remaining between them. Germline loops: CDR1 MNHEY, CDR2 SVGAGI.

The V call is TRBV6-5, the J call TRBJ1-2; no firm D call. The sequence was obtained from a human donor with classical Hodgkin lymphoma. This sample comprised peripheral blood mononuclear cells (PBMCs), obtained before the fourth cycle of nivolumab. CDR3 loop: CASSYSLGPVYGYTF. CDR3 coding DNA: TGTGCCAGCAGTTACTCGCTCGGGCCCGTATATGGCTACACCTTC.